Shown below are 17 T cell receptor beta chains from a single sample sequenced in a study of identical twins. TCRdb passed the 5' RACE reads through MiXCR, listing each CDR3 protein once. The profile shows about 520,000 distinct CDR3 sequences, approximately 22% of them singletons. Another study also made use of these data, one on T cells expressing NK-cell markers.

The material sequenced was CD4+ T cells sorted from blood. Every receptor here comes from a woman aged 18-30 years in good health.

The chain joins TRBV5-1 to TRBJ2-1; D is ambiguous. With 0 bases removed from V and 5 bases from J, the gap between germline ends came to 9 bases. Germline CDR1 reads SGHRS; CDR2 reads YFSETQ. The CDR3 is 14 amino acids. CDR3: CASSLVRIDNEQFF. For the CDR3, the DNA is TGCGCCAGCAGCTTGGTCCGGATCGACAATGAGCAGTTCTTC.

This clonotype has just a few counts. The chain uses TRBV7-9 and TRBJ2-7; 7 bases line up with TRBD1. Germline V gene lookup returns CDR1 SEHNR and CDR2 FQNEAQ (reference sequence). The CDR3 sequence is 15 residues long. Trimming took 5 bases from V and 6 from J; bases not matched to a gene: 13. As DNA, the CDR3 is TGTGCCAGCAGCGAGGGGGCCGGTGCGCTCGCCGAGCAGTACTTC. Residues: CASSEGAGALAEQYF.

The chain links TRBV27 to TRBJ2-7; 12 bases fit TRBD1. The CDR3 is made up of 15 amino acids. Unmatched junction bases numbered 8, after V lost 6 bases and J lost 5 bases. Germline CDR1 and CDR2: MNHEY and SMNVEV (reference sequence). CDR3 loop: CASSSAGTGGHEQYF. CDR3 DNA: TGTGCCAGCAGCTCTGCCGGGACAGGGGGCCACGAGCAGTACTTC.

This clonotype was found many times. V usage is TRBV7-2 and J usage is TRBJ1-2; D is uncertain. Per germline, CDR1 SGHTA and CDR2 FQGNSA. Trimming took off 5 bases at V and 7 bases at J, with 20 bases between the two ends. The CDR3 covers 15 residues. The CDR3 coding sequence is TGTGCCAGCAGCGTACAAAAGGGCAGCCTAGGTGGCTACACCTTC. It is translated as CASSVQKGSLGGYTF.

The chain couples TRBV12-3 or TRBV12-4 to TRBJ2-6; D ambiguous. Trimming took off 5 bases at V and 1 base at J, with 6 bases between the two ends. The CDR3 contains 14 residues. As DNA, the CDR3 is TGTGCCAGCAGTAAGTTTTCTGGGGCCAACGTCCTGACTTTC. This codes for CASSKFSGANVLTF.

The V gene is TRBV13, the J gene TRBJ2-7; 7 positions agree with TRBD2. This CDR3 is 15 amino acids long. Germline trimming cut 2 bases from V and 7 bases from J; bases unmatched to any gene: 11. Germline CDR1 and CDR2: PRHDT and FYEKMQ (reference sequence). The DNA of the CDR3 is TGTGCCAGCAGCTTAATGCCGCAGGGAGGGAGGGAGCAGTACTTC. This translates into CASSLMPQGGREQYF.

The chain employs TRBV12-3 or TRBV12-4 and TRBJ2-7, with TRBD2 matching over 10 bases. The CDR3 runs to 16 residues. J lost 7 bases, V lost 6 bases, and 15 bases had no gene match. The CDR3 region has the DNA TGTGCCAGCAGCCTAACCGGGACTAGCGCCGTAGGGGAGCAGTACTTC. It translates to CASSLTGTSAVGEQYF.

CDR3 amino acids: CASSGQGFSGYTF. CDR3 bases: TGCGCCAGCAGTGGACAGGGGTTTAGCGGCTACACCTTC. V usage is TRBV10-1 and J usage is TRBJ1-2; 8 positions match TRBD1. Losses at the gene ends were 4 bases for V and 8 bases for J; bases not matched to a gene: 6. The CDR3 sequence is 13 residues long. Germline V gives CDR1 WNHNN, CDR2 SYGVQD (reference sequence).

The sample holds many counts of this clonotype. The V and J genes are TRBV27 and TRBJ2-6, with 7 bases matching TRBD2. The CDR3 spans 15 residues. CDR1 is MNHEY and CDR2 is SMNVEV in the germline V gene (reference sequence). V lost 3 bases and J lost 2; bases outside the gene matches: 1. This chain's CDR3 is CASSFRGAGANVLTF. The DNA for the CDR3 is TGTGCCAGCAGTTTTCGGGGGGCTGGGGCCAACGTCCTGACTTTC.

This clonotype was observed a handful of times. The V gene is TRBV20-1, the J gene TRBJ2-7; D is unclear. Germline V gives CDR1 DFQATT, CDR2 SNEGSKA (reference sequence). Trimming removed 3 bases at V and 3 bases at J, with 6 bases between. This CDR3 contains 11 residues. CDR3 nucleotide sequence: TGCAGTGCTAGGCCTGTCTACGAGCAGTACTTC. Translation: CSARPVYEQYF.

This clonotype showed up just a few times. The chain couples TRBV20-1 to TRBJ2-1, with a tentative D call TRBD1 (5 bases). The germline V and J ends were trimmed by 1 base and 5 bases, with 15 bases remaining between them. The CDR3 is made up of 15 amino acids. CDR1 DFQATT and CDR2 SNEGSKA come from the germline V gene (reference sequence). For the CDR3, the DNA is TGCAGTGCTAGAGTTCCCCAGGGTGGGAACAATGAGCAGTTCTTC. It translates to CSARVPQGGNNEQFF.

This chain links TRBV7-3 with TRBJ2-1; the match to TRBD2 covers 9 bases. After removal of 5 bases from V and 6 bases from J, the junction contained 5 bases not matched to a gene. CDR3 length: 14 residues. CDR1 is SGHTA, CDR2 FQGTGA, per germline. DNA for the CDR3: TGTGCCAGCAGCCGCGGGGGGGCAGTCAATGAGCAGTTCTTC. It specifies CASSRGGAVNEQFF.

This clonotype was counted a few times. The chain combines TRBV12-3 or TRBV12-4 with TRBJ2-7; D might be TRBD2 (7 bases). V dropped 7 bases and J dropped 7 bases, with 17 bases sitting between them. There are 13 residues in the CDR3. CDR3 protein: CASKEGGPMEQYF. The DNA for the CDR3 is TGTGCCAGCAAGGAGGGGGGGCCTATGGAGCAGTACTTC.

At least ten counts were recorded for this clonotype. This rearrangement joins TRBV29-1 to TRBJ1-3; no definite D call. The CDR3 is made up of 12 amino acids. Trimming took off 7 bases at V and 0 bases at J, with 7 bases between the two ends. Germline CDR1 SQVTM, CDR2 ANQGSEA. The CDR3 DNA is TGCAGCGGAAGTATCTCTGGAAACACCATATATTTT. This encodes CSGSISGNTIYF.

This clonotype was observed a few times. This chain joins TRBV20-1 and TRBJ2-1, with 10 bases matching TRBD2. V was clipped by 4 bases and J by 5 bases; unmatched bases: 11. Looked up from germline, CDR1 is DFQATT and CDR2 is SNEGSKA (reference sequence). The CDR3 length is 16 residues. CDR3 loop: CSAKRLAGATDNEQFF. CDR3 sequence (DNA): TGCAGTGCTAAACGGCTAGCGGGGGCGACTGACAATGAGCAGTTCTTC.

The chain links TRBV9 to TRBJ2-2; D unclear. CDR3 length: 14 amino acids. V was shortened by 3 bases and J by 2 bases, with 8 bases between the two germline ends. The germline gives CDR1 SGDLS, CDR2 YYNGEE. The CDR3 DNA sequence: TGTGCCAGCAGCGCCCATCCAAACACCGGGGAGCTGTTTTTT. Amino acid sequence: CASSAHPNTGELFF.

The rearrangement uses TRBV25-1 and TRBJ2-3, with 7 bases identical to TRBD2. The CDR3 extends over 14 amino acids. V was pared by 5 bases and J by 5 bases, with 7 bases of the junction left unmatched. CDR1 and CDR2 from the germline V gene are MGHDK and SYGVNS. The CDR3 loop is CASSPAGMQDTQYF. CDR3 nucleotides: TGTGCCAGCAGTCCAGCGGGGATGCAAGATACGCAGTATTTT. Together with reference TRBV25-1 and TRBJ2-3, the CDR3 gives the full variable domain: EADIYQTPRYLVIGTGKKITLECSQTMGHDKMYWYQQDPGMELHLIHYSYGVNSTEKGDLSSESTVSRIRTEHFPLTLESARPSHTSQYLCASSPAGMQDTQYFGPGTRLTVL.